The rows below give T cell receptor beta chains drawn from one sample of a study of blood T cell repertoires in COVID-19. Only in-frame clones appear in the TCRdb table, and some are missing; sequencing was by immunoSEQ multiplex PCR. The repertoire holds under 55,000 clones, with 75% to 90% as singletons. The sequenced sample consisted of peripheral blood. These receptors all stem from an elderly woman with active COVID-19. CDR3s include the opening cysteine and the closing phenylalanine or tryptophan.

v_call | cdr3_aa
TRBV4-3 | CASSQSPGLAGGPRFF
TRBV11-2 | CASSPGSDRLQYF
TRBV7-2 | CASSFGQEGTEAFF
TRBV19 | CASSAGSYEQYF
TRBV30 | CAWSVVRGGVAFF
TRBV9 | CASSVGRGPDNEQFF
TRBV9 | CASSGTSGGAGDTQYF
TRBV18 | CASSPPRTELKPYEQYF
TRBV7-2 | CASSERVGGIQPQHF
TRBV7-6 | CASSIGQYNEQFF
TRBV6-2/TRBV6-3 | CASSYSFTQNTEAFF
TRBV5-8 | CASSPELGSYGYTF
TRBV19 | CASSTGTRTGELFF
TRBV4-3 | CASSHVGGGRETQYF
TRBV25-1 | CASSRNTGWGYTF
TRBV15 | CATSREIAGAMNEQFF